These T cell receptor beta chains were read from a single sample in a study of regulatory T cells in long-lasting Graves disease. MiXCR was run by TCRdb on the multiplex PCR reads, yielding one entry per CDR3 protein. The sample lists a few hundred thousand distinct CDR3 sequences, approximately 10% occurring once. The same data also went into a second study, on T cells in Graves' hyperthyroidism and ophthalmopathy.

Specimen: peripheral blood mononuclear cells (PBMCs), collected at new diagnosis, from a patient treated with antithyroid drugs. Receptors were obtained from a woman younger than 30 with Graves disease. The conserved cysteine and the conserved F or W are not part of the CDR3 here. Fields, in order: D gene, V gene, CDR3 protein. D genes are given only for firm matches.

d_call: -; v_call: TRBV11-2; cdr3_aa: ASRGGTDTQY
d_call: TRBD1; v_call: TRBV6-5; cdr3_aa: ASSYMQGVSFHEQY
d_call: -; v_call: TRBV29-1; cdr3_aa: SVVPQMETQY
d_call: TRBD1; v_call: TRBV20-1; cdr3_aa: SASVLGDSRYYGYT
d_call: TRBD2; v_call: TRBV28; cdr3_aa: ASSLYASGSTDTQY
d_call: -; v_call: TRBV28; cdr3_aa: ASSYSFGTGYYEQY
d_call: TRBD2; v_call: TRBV7-2; cdr3_aa: ASSSRDYSTDTRY
d_call: -; v_call: TRBV6-1; cdr3_aa: ASRPMGTPEQY
d_call: -; v_call: TRBV24-1; cdr3_aa: ATSSQPTGELF
d_call: TRBD1; v_call: TRBV9; cdr3_aa: ASSVMYGQGASGNTIY
d_call: -; v_call: TRBV5-1; cdr3_aa: ASSTGMADSSGANVLT
d_call: -; v_call: TRBV28; cdr3_aa: ASSLKVWGGYT
d_call: TRBD1; v_call: TRBV28; cdr3_aa: ASSLQGAFPYNEQF
d_call: -; v_call: TRBV7-8; cdr3_aa: ASSLGSVRLKLKQY